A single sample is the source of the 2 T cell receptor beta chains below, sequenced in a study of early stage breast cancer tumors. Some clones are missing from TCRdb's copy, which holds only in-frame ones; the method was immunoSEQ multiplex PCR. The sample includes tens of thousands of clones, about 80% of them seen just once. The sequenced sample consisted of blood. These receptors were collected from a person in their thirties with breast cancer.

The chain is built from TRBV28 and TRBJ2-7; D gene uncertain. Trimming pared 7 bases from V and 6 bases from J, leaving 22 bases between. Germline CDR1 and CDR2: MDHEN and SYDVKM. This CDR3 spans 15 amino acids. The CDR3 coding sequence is TGTGCCAGCATCCCCCTCTCCGGGCACAGTGGCGAGCAGTACTTC. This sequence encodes CASIPLSGHSGEQYF.

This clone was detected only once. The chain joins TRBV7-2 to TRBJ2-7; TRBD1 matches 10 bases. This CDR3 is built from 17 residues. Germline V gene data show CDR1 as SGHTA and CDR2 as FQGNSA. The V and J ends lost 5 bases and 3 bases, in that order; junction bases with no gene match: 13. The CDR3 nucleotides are TGTGCCAGCAGCCTAATGACTCCGGGACAGGGGCACTACGAGCAGTACTTC. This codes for CASSLMTPGQGHYEQYF.